The 8 T cell receptor beta chains reported below all come from one sample, sequenced in a study of T cell responses to AZD1222 COVID-19 vaccine. The table came from immunoSEQ multiplex PCR; TCRdb's copy has only in-frame clones and leaves some out. The data hold more than 95,000 clones, with around 89% observed a single time. Source: peripheral blood, taken 28 days after the second AZD1222 dose. These receptors came from an adult who received the AZD1222 COVID-19 vaccine.

This chain joins TRBV12-1 and TRBJ2-7. TRBV12-1 is reported as a pseudogene. CDR3 size: 12 residues. CDR3: CASSSDSYEQYF. CDR3 DNA sequence: TGTGCCAGCAGCTCCGACTCCTACGAGCAGTACTTC.

The chain carries TRBV6-5 and TRBJ2-7, with D perhaps TRBD1 (6 bases). Germline lookup yields CDR1 MNHEY and CDR2 SVGAGI. V dropped 7 bases and J dropped 4 bases, with 17 bases sitting between them. CDR3 length equals 14 residues. The CDR3 is CASTQTGQRYEQYF. The DNA for the CDR3 is TGTGCCAGCACCCAGACAGGACAAAGGTACGAGCAGTACTTC.

The rearrangement links TRBV5-6 to TRBJ2-1; D gene uncertain. This CDR3 spans 18 amino acids. V lost 2 bases and J lost 0, with 18 bases in between. Looked up from germline, CDR1 is SGHDT and CDR2 is YYEEEE. The CDR3 DNA follows: TGTGCCAGCAGCTTAAAAAGACTCTTCACTACCTCCTACAATGAGCAGTTCTTC. It specifies CASSLKRLFTTSYNEQFF.

The rearrangement links TRBV14 to TRBJ2-1; D may be TRBD1 (5 bases). V was cut by 1 base and J by 5 bases, with 18 bases left in between. This CDR3 contains 17 residues. The germline CDR1 and CDR2 sequences are SGHDN and FVKESK. CDR3 coding DNA: TGTGCCAGCAGCCAAGGCAGGGTGCTAGTATTAAACAATGAGCAGTTCTTC. Protein sequence: CASSQGRVLVLNNEQFF.

This clone was counted between two and nine times. The gene calls are TRBV5-6 and TRBJ2-7; TRBD1 is a possible D gene (6 bases). Trimming removed 4 bases from V and 6 bases from J, with 11 bases in between. Germline V gene sequence: CDR1 SGHDT, CDR2 YYEEEE. The CDR3 length is 12 residues. Here the CDR3 DNA reads TGTGCCAGCAGCCTCAGGGGTGCCGAGCAGTACTTC. It encodes CASSLRGAEQYF.

J is TRBJ1-2 and V is TRBV11-2; 8 bases are shared with TRBD1. V lost 4 bases, J lost 2 bases, and 3 bases stayed unmatched. This CDR3 spans 14 amino acids. Germline CDR1 SGHAT, CDR2 FQNNGV. The CDR3 is CASSWDRRNYGYTF. The CDR3 region has the DNA TGTGCCAGCAGCTGGGACAGGAGGAACTATGGCTACACCTTC.

The chain carries TRBV7-2 and TRBJ1-6; a possible D gene is TRBD1 (5 bases). Germline-derived CDR1 and CDR2 are SGHTA and FQGNSA. This CDR3 has 15 amino acids. The V gene lost 5 bases and the J gene lost 5 bases, with 13 bases spanning the gap. Here the CDR3 reads CASSVPGRNNSPLHF. The CDR3 coding sequence is TGTGCCAGCAGCGTTCCGGGACGGAATAATTCACCCCTCCACTTT.

This chain links TRBV5-4 with TRBJ2-7, with TRBD2 matching over 9 bases. The CDR3 has 15 residues. Germline V gene lookup returns CDR1 SGHNT and CDR2 YYREEE (reference sequence). Trimming took 0 bases from V and 2 from J; bases not matched to a gene: 3. The CDR3 protein is CASSLEASGTYEQYF. The CDR3 region has the DNA TGTGCCAGCAGCTTGGAGGCTAGCGGGACCTACGAGCAGTACTTC. Looking up the rest from reference TRBV5-4 and TRBJ2-7 gives the full variable domain: ETGVTQSPTHLIKTRGQQVTLRCSSQSGHNTVSWYQQALGQGPQFIFQYYREEENGRGNFPPRFSGLQFPNYSSELNVNALELDDSALYLCASSLEASGTYEQYFGPGTRLTVT.